Listed below are T cell receptor beta chains from one sample, sequenced in a study of T cell repertoires in ileal Crohn's disease. Clones were read by immunoSEQ multiplex PCR, and TCRdb kept only the in-frame ones, dropping some. The sample holds 9,000 to 13,000 clones, around 75% seen once. The source material was ileal tissue. The receptors shown here come from an adult with Crohn's disease. CDR3s include the opening cysteine and the closing phenylalanine or tryptophan. Each record gives: D gene, clone size, V gene, J gene, CDR3 length, CDR3 protein, CDR3 DNA. D genes are given only for firm matches. The size entry is marked missing in some rows and otherwise reads once, few, many or a size class.

d_call: -
clone_size: -
v_call: TRBV6-5
j_call: TRBJ2-1
cdr3_length: 16
cdr3_aa: CASSYGMGGGRNEQFF
cdr3_nt: TGTGCCAGCAGTTACGGCATGGGGGGGGGCAGGAATGAGCAGTTCTTC

d_call: TRBD2
clone_size: -
v_call: TRBV7-2
j_call: TRBJ2-7
cdr3_length: 13
cdr3_aa: CASNLPGGGEQYF
cdr3_nt: TGTGCCAGCAACCTCCCCGGGGGGGGCGAGCAGTACTTC

d_call: -
clone_size: -
v_call: TRBV19
j_call: TRBJ1-5
cdr3_length: 12
cdr3_aa: CASAIEGRPQHF
cdr3_nt: TGTGCCAGTGCCATCGAAGGGAGACCCCAGCATTTT

d_call: -
clone_size: once
v_call: TRBV6-5
j_call: TRBJ1-1
cdr3_length: 11
cdr3_aa: CASSSVTEAFF
cdr3_nt: TGTGCCAGCAGTTCAGTAACTGAAGCTTTCTTT

d_call: TRBD2
clone_size: -
v_call: TRBV10-1
j_call: TRBJ2-2
cdr3_length: 15
cdr3_aa: CASQRGGGAPGELFF
cdr3_nt: TGCGCCAGCCAACGGGGCGGGGGTGCCCCCGGGGAGCTGTTTTTT

d_call: -
clone_size: -
v_call: TRBV18
j_call: TRBJ2-7
cdr3_length: 14
cdr3_aa: CASSPQGERGEQYF
cdr3_nt: TGTGCCAGCTCACCACAGGGAGAACGGGGCGAGCAGTACTTC

d_call: -
clone_size: few
v_call: TRBV6-1
j_call: TRBJ1-4
cdr3_length: 16
cdr3_aa: CASSEGAWADNEKLFF
cdr3_nt: TGTGCCAGCAGTGAAGGGGCCTGGGCAGACAATGAAAAACTGTTTTTT

d_call: TRBD1
clone_size: once
v_call: TRBV19
j_call: TRBJ1-3
cdr3_length: 15
cdr3_aa: CASSIADRVGHTIYF
cdr3_nt: TGTGCCAGTAGTATCGCGGACAGGGTGGGACACACCATATATTTT

d_call: -
clone_size: -
v_call: TRBV25-1
j_call: TRBJ2-7
cdr3_length: 13
cdr3_aa: CASTRGIPYEQYF
cdr3_nt: TGTGCCAGCACTCGGGGGATACCCTACGAGCAGTACTTC

d_call: -
clone_size: -
v_call: TRBV7-3
j_call: TRBJ1-1
cdr3_length: 14
cdr3_aa: CASSPRGGITEAFF
cdr3_nt: TGTGCCAGCAGCCCTCGTGGGGGGATCACTGAAGCTTTCTTT

d_call: TRBD1
clone_size: -
v_call: TRBV4-2
j_call: TRBJ1-2
cdr3_length: 15
cdr3_aa: CASSPRTGDDYGYTF
cdr3_nt: TGTGCCAGCAGCCCTCGGACAGGGGACGACTATGGCTACACCTTC

d_call: -
clone_size: -
v_call: TRBV19
j_call: TRBJ1-2
cdr3_length: 13
cdr3_aa: CASGTPANYGYTF
cdr3_nt: TGTGCCAGCGGGACACCCGCTAACTATGGCTACACCTTC

d_call: TRBD1
clone_size: -
v_call: TRBV15
j_call: TRBJ2-1
cdr3_length: 13
cdr3_aa: CATSTRQGIEQFF
cdr3_nt: TGTGCCACCAGCACCAGACAGGGCATTGAGCAGTTCTTC

d_call: -
clone_size: few
v_call: TRBV6-6
j_call: TRBJ2-7
cdr3_length: 15
cdr3_aa: CASSLPGVNSYEQYF
cdr3_nt: TGTGCCAGCAGTTTACCAGGTGTTAATTCCTACGAGCAGTACTTC

d_call: TRBD2
clone_size: -
v_call: TRBV27
j_call: TRBJ2-1
cdr3_length: 15
cdr3_aa: CASRPSGGARNEQFF
cdr3_nt: TGTGCCAGCAGACCAAGCGGGGGGGCCCGTAATGAGCAGTTCTTC

d_call: -
clone_size: -
v_call: TRBV13
j_call: TRBJ1-1
cdr3_length: 13
cdr3_aa: CASSPRPNTEAFF
cdr3_nt: TGTGCCAGCAGCCCGAGGCCGAACACTGAAGCTTTCTTT

d_call: TRBD1
clone_size: -
v_call: TRBV7-8
j_call: TRBJ1-4
cdr3_length: 15
cdr3_aa: CASSVYQGAGEKLFF
cdr3_nt: TGTGCCAGCAGCGTATATCAGGGGGCGGGAGAAAAACTGTTTTTT

d_call: TRBD1
clone_size: -
v_call: TRBV7-9
j_call: TRBJ2-7
cdr3_length: 17
cdr3_aa: CASSLGGQGPSFYEQYF
cdr3_nt: TGTGCCAGCAGCTTAGGAGGACAGGGGCCTTCTTTTTACGAGCAGTACTTC

d_call: -
clone_size: few
v_call: TRBV9
j_call: TRBJ2-7
cdr3_length: 15
cdr3_aa: CASSVGYASSYEQYF
cdr3_nt: TGTGCCAGCAGCGTAGGATACGCCAGCTCCTACGAGCAGTACTTC

d_call: -
clone_size: -
v_call: TRBV4-2
j_call: TRBJ2-6
cdr3_length: 16
cdr3_aa: CASSQEQGSGANVLTF
cdr3_nt: TGTGCCAGCAGCCAAGAGCAGGGCTCTGGGGCCAACGTCCTGACTTTC

d_call: TRBD2
clone_size: -
v_call: TRBV5-1
j_call: TRBJ2-5
cdr3_length: 15
cdr3_aa: CASRQGGGVVETQYF
cdr3_nt: TGCGCCAGCCGTCAGGGCGGGGGTGTTGTTGAGACCCAGTACTTC

d_call: -
clone_size: -
v_call: TRBV5-1
j_call: TRBJ1-1
cdr3_length: 15
cdr3_aa: CASSLTSAMNTEAFF
cdr3_nt: TGCGCCAGCAGCCTCACAAGTGCCATGAACACTGAAGCTTTCTTT

d_call: -
clone_size: -
v_call: TRBV5-1
j_call: TRBJ1-2
cdr3_length: 14
cdr3_aa: CASSFQGVGDGYTF
cdr3_nt: TGCGCCAGCAGCTTTCAGGGCGTAGGGGATGGCTACACCTTC

d_call: TRBD1
clone_size: few
v_call: TRBV10-1
j_call: TRBJ2-7
cdr3_length: 15
cdr3_aa: CASSQDGTGPNEQYF
cdr3_nt: TGCGCCAGCAGCCAAGACGGGACAGGGCCCAACGAGCAGTACTTC

d_call: TRBD1
clone_size: -
v_call: TRBV19
j_call: TRBJ2-7
cdr3_length: 15
cdr3_aa: CASSIPGQGIYEQYF
cdr3_nt: TGTGCCAGTAGTATCCCGGGACAGGGCATATACGAGCAGTACTTC

d_call: -
clone_size: -
v_call: TRBV7-6
j_call: TRBJ1-4
cdr3_length: 14
cdr3_aa: CASSLGTRGEKLFF
cdr3_nt: TGTGCCAGCAGCTTAGGCACCAGGGGTGAAAAACTGTTTTTT

d_call: -
clone_size: -
v_call: TRBV7-8
j_call: TRBJ2-7
cdr3_length: 14
cdr3_aa: CASSPRGNSYEQYF
cdr3_nt: TGTGCCAGCAGCCCAAGGGGGAACTCCTACGAGCAGTACTTC

d_call: -
clone_size: -
v_call: TRBV7-3
j_call: TRBJ2-7
cdr3_length: 12
cdr3_aa: CASSAPALRQYF
cdr3_nt: TGTGCCAGCAGCGCCCCTGCCCTGCGGCAGTACTTC

d_call: TRBD1
clone_size: -
v_call: TRBV5-1
j_call: TRBJ1-2
cdr3_length: 15
cdr3_aa: CASTPAGDRVYGYTF
cdr3_nt: TGCGCCAGCACCCCGGCCGGGGACAGAGTCTATGGCTACACCTTC

d_call: -
clone_size: -
v_call: TRBV6-5
j_call: TRBJ1-1
cdr3_length: 14
cdr3_aa: CASSYGSRLTEAFF
cdr3_nt: TGTGCCAGCAGTTACGGTTCCAGGCTCACTGAAGCTTTCTTT

d_call: -
clone_size: -
v_call: TRBV9
j_call: TRBJ2-2
cdr3_length: 16
cdr3_aa: CASTKGGAGGPGELFF
cdr3_nt: TGTGCCAGCACCAAGGGGGGGGCTGGGGGCCCCGGGGAGCTGTTTTTT

d_call: TRBD2
clone_size: -
v_call: TRBV5-8
j_call: TRBJ2-3
cdr3_length: 16
cdr3_aa: CASSLAIAGEADTQYF
cdr3_nt: TGTGCCAGCAGCTTGGCCATAGCGGGGGAGGCAGATACGCAGTATTTT

d_call: -
clone_size: few
v_call: TRBV5-4
j_call: TRBJ1-3
cdr3_length: 15
cdr3_aa: CASSLRGGVRNTIYF
cdr3_nt: TGTGCCAGCAGCTTACGGGGTGGTGTAAGAAACACCATATATTTT

d_call: -
clone_size: -
v_call: TRBV4-3
j_call: TRBJ1-5
cdr3_length: 14
cdr3_aa: CASSQQGSNQPQHF
cdr3_nt: TGCGCCAGCAGCCAACAGGGGAGCAATCAGCCCCAGCATTTT

d_call: -
clone_size: -
v_call: TRBV7-2
j_call: TRBJ1-2
cdr3_length: 16
cdr3_aa: CASSLGQQGLFRGYTF
cdr3_nt: TGTGCCAGCAGCTTAGGTCAACAGGGATTGTTTCGGGGCTACACCTTC

d_call: -
clone_size: -
v_call: TRBV28
j_call: TRBJ1-5
cdr3_length: 15
cdr3_aa: CASSSQGLGNQPQHF
cdr3_nt: TGTGCCAGCAGTTCACAGGGACTAGGCAATCAGCCCCAGCATTTT

d_call: -
clone_size: -
v_call: TRBV4-3
j_call: TRBJ2-3
cdr3_length: 16
cdr3_aa: CASSQVVRGSTYTQYF
cdr3_nt: TGCGCCAGCAGCCAAGTTGTTCGGGGTTCCACATATACGCAGTATTTT

d_call: TRBD2
clone_size: -
v_call: TRBV2
j_call: TRBJ2-4
cdr3_length: 15
cdr3_aa: CASSPTSGGLGIQYF
cdr3_nt: TGTGCCAGCAGCCCGACTAGCGGGGGCCTCGGCATTCAGTACTTC

d_call: -
clone_size: -
v_call: TRBV7-9
j_call: TRBJ1-1
cdr3_length: 18
cdr3_aa: CASSFLPGVRYRNTEAFF
cdr3_nt: TGTGCCAGCAGCTTCCTACCAGGGGTGCGGTATAGGAACACTGAAGCTTTCTTT

d_call: -
clone_size: -
v_call: TRBV7-4
j_call: TRBJ2-5
cdr3_length: 15
cdr3_aa: CASSSSTLGPETQYF
cdr3_nt: TGTGCCAGCAGCTCCTCGACTTTGGGTCCAGAGACCCAGTACTTC

d_call: TRBD1
clone_size: -
v_call: TRBV10-2
j_call: TRBJ1-1
cdr3_length: 15
cdr3_aa: CASRTTGQTNTEAFF
cdr3_nt: TGCGCCAGCCGAACCACGGGACAGACGAACACTGAAGCTTTCTTT

d_call: TRBD1
clone_size: -
v_call: TRBV11-2
j_call: TRBJ1-1
cdr3_length: 13
cdr3_aa: CASSLGQGTEAFF
cdr3_nt: TGTGCCAGCAGCTTAGGACAGGGGACTGAAGCTTTCTTT

d_call: TRBD1
clone_size: -
v_call: TRBV5-1
j_call: TRBJ2-7
cdr3_length: 13
cdr3_aa: CASRMGTGREQYF
cdr3_nt: TGCGCCAGCAGGATGGGGACAGGGCGAGAGCAGTACTTC

d_call: -
clone_size: medium-sized
v_call: TRBV2
j_call: TRBJ1-2
cdr3_length: 13
cdr3_aa: CASSEGRGYGYTF
cdr3_nt: TGTGCCAGCAGTGAAGGCAGGGGATATGGCTACACCTTC

d_call: -
clone_size: -
v_call: TRBV7-9
j_call: TRBJ1-2
cdr3_length: 15
cdr3_aa: CASSPVGQANHGYTF
cdr3_nt: TGTGCCAGCAGCCCGGTGGGGCAGGCCAACCATGGCTACACCTTC

d_call: -
clone_size: once
v_call: TRBV5-1
j_call: TRBJ1-4
cdr3_length: 11
cdr3_aa: CASRLREKLFF
cdr3_nt: TGCGCCAGCAGGCTCAGAGAAAAACTGTTTTTT

d_call: TRBD1
clone_size: -
v_call: TRBV7-9
j_call: TRBJ1-1
cdr3_length: 14
cdr3_aa: CASSVGQGITEAFF
cdr3_nt: TGTGCCAGCAGTGTGGGACAGGGTATCACTGAAGCTTTCTTT

d_call: -
clone_size: -
v_call: TRBV5-1
j_call: TRBJ1-1
cdr3_length: 14
cdr3_aa: CASSPMAANTEAFF
cdr3_nt: TGCGCCAGCAGCCCTATGGCGGCGAACACTGAAGCTTTCTTT

d_call: -
clone_size: -
v_call: TRBV7-3
j_call: TRBJ1-5
cdr3_length: 14
cdr3_aa: CASSSGQTHQPQHF
cdr3_nt: TGTGCCAGCAGCTCTGGACAGACACATCAGCCCCAGCATTTT

d_call: -
clone_size: -
v_call: TRBV30
j_call: TRBJ1-3
cdr3_length: 15
cdr3_aa: CAWSGDPARGNTIYF
cdr3_nt: TGTGCCTGGAGTGGCGACCCGGCTAGAGGAAACACCATATATTTT

d_call: TRBD1
clone_size: -
v_call: TRBV4-2
j_call: TRBJ2-7
cdr3_length: 12
cdr3_aa: CASRQGAYEQYF
cdr3_nt: TGTGCCAGCAGACAGGGGGCCTACGAGCAGTACTTC

d_call: TRBD2
clone_size: once
v_call: TRBV7-2
j_call: TRBJ2-3
cdr3_length: 17
cdr3_aa: CASSLVMRGGYTDTQYF
cdr3_nt: TGTGCCAGCAGCTTAGTTATGCGGGGGGGATACACAGATACGCAGTATTTT

d_call: -
clone_size: -
v_call: TRBV5-5
j_call: TRBJ2-5
cdr3_length: 13
cdr3_aa: CASSLTVQETQYF
cdr3_nt: TGTGCCAGCAGCTTGACGGTACAAGAGACCCAGTACTTC